This TCR beta chain was captured by sequencing in a study of cytomegalovirus exposure and HLA in healthy donors. Method: immunoSEQ multiplex PCR; TCRdb's copy keeps in-frame clones and lacks some. Of roughly 80,000 clones in the sample, about 92% were seen once. V was trimmed by 4 bases and J by 0 bases, leaving 7 bases between them. CDR1 is GTSNPN and CDR2 is SVGIG in the germline V gene (reference sequence). The CDR3 runs to 14 residues. The chain has TRBV30 and TRBJ2-6; D unresolved. This TCR was sampled from a man younger than 35 in good health and CMV-seronegative. The specimen was PBMCs. The CDR3 coding sequence is TGTGCCTGGATGAGGAGCTCTGGGGCCAACGTCCTGACTTTC. As protein: CAWMRSSGANVLTF.